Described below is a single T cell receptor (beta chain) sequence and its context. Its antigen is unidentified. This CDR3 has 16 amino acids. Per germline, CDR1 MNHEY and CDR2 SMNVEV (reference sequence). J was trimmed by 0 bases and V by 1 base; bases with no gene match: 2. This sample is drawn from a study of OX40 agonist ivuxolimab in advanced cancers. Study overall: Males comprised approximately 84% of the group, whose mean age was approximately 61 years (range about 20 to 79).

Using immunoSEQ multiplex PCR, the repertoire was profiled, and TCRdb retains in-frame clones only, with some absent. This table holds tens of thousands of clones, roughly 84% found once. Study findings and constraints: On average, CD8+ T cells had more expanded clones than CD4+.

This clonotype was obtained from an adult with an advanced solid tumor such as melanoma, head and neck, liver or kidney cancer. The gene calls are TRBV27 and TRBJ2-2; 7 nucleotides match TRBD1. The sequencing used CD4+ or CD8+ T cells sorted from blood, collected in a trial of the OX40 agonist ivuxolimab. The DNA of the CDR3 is TGTGCCAGCAGTTTATGGGGGACAGCGAACACCGGGGAGCTGTTTTTT. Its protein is CASSLWGTANTGELFF.